Below, 4 T cell receptor beta chains from the same sample are listed, as sequenced in a study of T cell repertoires in cytomegalovirus infection. One entry per CDR3 protein results from TCRdb running MiXCR on the reads. The sample contains around 450,000 distinct CDR3 sequences, about a third of which appear only once. The sample comprised PBMCs. The origin of the receptors is a human donor in good health (CMV status not recorded). Some clones in this sample may be carry-over from other donors' samples.

This clonotype was observed once. V gene TRBV29-1 combines with J gene TRBJ1-6; D is uncertain. The CDR3 runs to 18 residues. Trimming removed 6 bases at V and 0 bases at J, with 21 bases between. The germline CDR1 and CDR2 sequences are SQVTM and ANQGSEA. The CDR3 spells CSVQPDGALSSYNSPLHF. The CDR3 bases are TGCAGCGTCCAACCGGACGGAGCCCTTAGCTCCTATAATTCACCCCTCCACTTT.

The chain combines TRBV6-5 with TRBJ1-2; D ambiguous. The CDR3 consists of 13 residues. V dropped 6 bases and J dropped 7 bases, with 15 bases sitting between them. CDR1 is MNHEY, CDR2 SVGAGI, per germline. CDR3 sequence reads: CASRVGVVGGYTF. DNA of the CDR3: TGTGCCAGCAGGGTAGGTGTAGTCGGTGGCTACACCTTC.

Turning to this clonotype: Compared with germline, one end of the junction differs, possibly owing to a read error. The rearrangement uses TRBV5-3 and TRBJ1-3; D remains unclear. TRBV5-3 qualifies as an ORF whose function is uncertain. The CDR3 consists of 16 residues. CDR3 residues: CASSSGPHESGNTIYF. The CDR3 coding sequence is TGTGCCAGCAGCTCAGGACCTCACGAGTCTGGAAACACCATATATTTT.

For this clonotype: This CDR3 fails to terminate in the conserved phenylalanine or tryptophan, so it likely reflects a read error. The chain has TRBV6-2 or TRBV6-3 and TRBJ2-2, with TRBD1 identical over 9 bases. The V gene end was trimmed by 6 bases and the J gene end by 5 bases; junction bases not matched to a gene: 10. Germline-derived CDR1 and CDR2 are MNHEY and SVGEGT. This CDR3 comprises 16 residues. CDR3 nucleotide sequence: TGTGCCAGCAGAGGTACCGGGACAGGGCGGACCGGGGAGCTGTTTTGT. This codes for CASRGTGTGRTGELFC.